This T cell receptor (beta chain) was obtained from a study of blood T cell repertoires in COVID-19. Study context: T cells, B-cell-depleted T cells, or PBMCs supplied cDNA or gDNA.

Trimming shortened V by 7 bases and J by 8 bases, and 12 bases separated the two germline ends. The CDR3 sequence is 12 residues long. Per the germline V gene, CDR1 is MNHEY and CDR2 is SVGAGI. Method: immunoSEQ multiplex PCR; TCRdb's copy keeps in-frame clones and lacks some. The sample consists of roughly 200,000 clones, about 87% of them appearing once. The clonotype comes from a man in his 60s who had recovered from COVID-19. The chain employs TRBV6-5 and TRBJ2-1; perhaps TRBD2 as D (6 bases). The specimen sequenced was peripheral blood. The CDR3 spells CASTSTGDEQFF. As DNA, the CDR3 is TGTGCCAGCACCTCCACGGGGGATGAGCAGTTCTTC.